Listed below are T cell receptor beta chains from one sample, sequenced in a study of cytomegalovirus exposure and HLA in healthy donors. The data were produced by immunoSEQ multiplex PCR, yet TCRdb's version contains in-frame clones alone and is incomplete. The table records 130,000 or so clones, roughly nine tenths of them present only once. Sequenced input: PBMCs. The origin of the receptors is a man younger than 40 in good health and CMV-seronegative. CDR3s include the opening cysteine and the closing phenylalanine or tryptophan. Each record gives: clone size, J gene, V gene, CDR3 protein. Not every row has a clone size; where given, it reads once, few, many or a size class.

clone size: .; J gene: TRBJ1-5; V gene: TRBV2; CDR3 protein: CASSEERAGGQPQHF
clone size: .; J gene: TRBJ2-7; V gene: TRBV5-1; CDR3 protein: CASSSRDRIEQYF
clone size: .; J gene: TRBJ2-3; V gene: TRBV28; CDR3 protein: CASSLNRGTPNTDTQYF
clone size: .; J gene: TRBJ1-1; V gene: TRBV4-3; CDR3 protein: CASSQDLTGNTEAFF
clone size: .; J gene: TRBJ2-7; V gene: TRBV10-2; CDR3 protein: CASKTGAGGHHEQYF
clone size: .; J gene: TRBJ1-2; V gene: TRBV7-2; CDR3 protein: CASSLTSPGQGVINYGYTF
clone size: .; J gene: TRBJ2-2; V gene: TRBV27; CDR3 protein: CASSSYRQGMNTGELFF
clone size: .; J gene: TRBJ1-2; V gene: TRBV5-1; CDR3 protein: CASKPDRVNGYTF
clone size: .; J gene: TRBJ2-4; V gene: TRBV6-5; CDR3 protein: CASSYGGAGDVQYF
clone size: .; J gene: TRBJ2-7; V gene: TRBV7-9; CDR3 protein: CASSLARDSDYEQYF
clone size: .; J gene: TRBJ2-3; V gene: TRBV1; CDR3 protein: CTSSQCTPRHLAGSQTDTQYF
clone size: .; J gene: TRBJ1-5; V gene: TRBV7-5; CDR3 protein: CARSLHRGAQPQHF
clone size: .; J gene: TRBJ2-6; V gene: TRBV9; CDR3 protein: CASSVAIDSGANVLTF
clone size: .; J gene: TRBJ1-1; V gene: TRBV5-4; CDR3 protein: CASSLMVWGHTEAFF
clone size: .; J gene: TRBJ2-1; V gene: TRBV11-3; CDR3 protein: CANPGQGLNEQFF
clone size: .; J gene: TRBJ2-5; V gene: TRBV10-3; CDR3 protein: CAISESPRGGRETQYF
clone size: .; J gene: TRBJ1-1; V gene: TRBV7-3; CDR3 protein: CASSRTGRVRNTEAFF
clone size: .; J gene: TRBJ2-7; V gene: TRBV25-1; CDR3 protein: CASSELGAAYEQYF
clone size: .; J gene: TRBJ1-1; V gene: TRBV6-1; CDR3 protein: CASSEVSQSQAFF
clone size: .; J gene: TRBJ2-7; V gene: TRBV6-5; CDR3 protein: CASLGTGALSYEQYF
clone size: .; J gene: TRBJ1-1; V gene: TRBV4-2; CDR3 protein: CASSQDSYTRTEAFF
clone size: few; J gene: TRBJ1-6; V gene: TRBV19; CDR3 protein: CASSIGQANSPLHF
clone size: .; J gene: TRBJ1-4; V gene: TRBV5-1; CDR3 protein: CASSPGPNEKLFF
clone size: .; J gene: TRBJ2-3; V gene: TRBV11-2; CDR3 protein: CASNGLADHMPYTDTQYF
clone size: .; J gene: TRBJ2-2; V gene: TRBV29-1; CDR3 protein: CSGLAGVGTGELFF